This entry concerns a single TCR beta chain. There is no known antigen for this receptor. No clone much larger than this one lies a single base away; base qualities are absent. These data belong to a study of blood T cell repertoires in COVID-19 (dated by TCRdb to 2020 to 2022). As for the study more broadly: The collaborator samples originated in the United States, Italy and Spain and spanned the acute and convalescent phases of COVID-19. The material from the prospective study consisted of cDNA or gDNA derived from T cells, B-cell-depleted T cells, or PBMCs. The dataset comprised deeply sampled blood TCRbeta repertoires from subjects exposed to, actively infected with, or recovered from COVID-19. The repertoires were released in a freely available public database intended as a resource for research on the immune response to SARS-CoV-2. Samples came from the ongoing ImmuneRACE study (first 160 participants) plus 1,254 subjects from 6 global collaborators. Nearly every sample came with metadata listing a de-identified subject ID, COVID-19 status, age in years and sex. Where available, HLA class I and class II types were obtained from metadata supplied by the sample provider rather than from assay-based typing. The research as a whole found: How much clinical and demographic metadata was included differed by source and by participant, and the metadata was provided uncurated.

CDR1 SGHTA and CDR2 FQGNSA are derived from the germline V gene. The CDR3 numbers 15 residues from cysteine through phenylalanine. Of the read, only the CDR3 DNA is kept; its 45 bases are in frame from base 1. At the junction V is shortened by 4 bases and J by 5 bases; bases outside the gene matches: 5. Whole blood was collected in K2EDTA tubes by collaborating institutions according to the institutions' own protocols. For TCRbeta analysis, collaborator samples were shipped as frozen whole blood, as isolated PBMCs, or as DNA extracted from either sample type. TCRbeta CDR3 regions were amplified from genomic DNA using the immunoSEQ Assay, a bias-controlled multiplex PCR. As for the original processing: The number of nucleated cells in each sample was estimated by amplification of reference gene primers within the assay. To quantify the absolute abundance of each unique TCRbeta CDR3 rearrangement, sequence reads were collapsed and filtered. For each sample, productive Simpson clonality was calculated as the square root of Simpson's diversity index over productive rearrangements. Imported from immuneACCESS, the table was reduced by TCRdb to in-frame sequences with V and J called. These copies leave out some clones; in studies compared against another copy, an unresolved V gene accounts for under half, and the cause of the remainder is not known. V and J calls plus clone size are reproduced from that table; the DNA served to infer D and trimming. Here the sample has 150,000 to 200,000 clones; approximately 87% occur a single time. The ten biggest clones cover 4% of the sample.

Source material: peripheral blood. This receptor chain uses TRBV7-2 and TRBJ2-3; the central 11 bases match TRBD2. The receptor comes from a woman aged 70-85 years with acute or convalescent COVID-19. The DNA reads TGTGCCAGCAGCTCCGGTAGCGGGAGGGGAGATACGCAGTATTTT. Translated, this is CASSSGSGRGDTQYF.